This T cell receptor beta chain was profiled in a study of cytomegalovirus exposure and HLA in healthy donors. Across the whole study: There were about 85 million unique TCRs (from HLA-typed donors) in an early data release.

The CDR3 is 17 amino acids. V shed 4 bases, J shed 0 bases, and the junction held 11 bases outside the gene matches. Germline assignment: CDR1 SGHDT and CDR2 YYEEEE. The PCR had 60 Vbeta and 13 Jbeta primers. Original analysis: It was a later analysis that counted tens of millions of unique TCR beta chains, of which some 9.9 million were shared. The data were produced by immunoSEQ multiplex PCR, yet TCRdb's version contains in-frame clones alone and is incomplete. D and trimming were read from the DNA, whereas the V and J calls and clone size are those reported in that table. The repertoire holds about 160,000 clones, with nearly 80% as singletons.

The sequenced material came from PBMCs. The chain employs TRBV5-6 and TRBJ2-3; 7 bases agree with TRBD1. The receptor was derived from a young man in good health and CMV-seropositive. CDR3 amino acids: CASSTRTPGQSTDTQYF. CDR3 bases: TGTGCCAGCAGCACAAGAACTCCGGGACAGAGCACAGATACGCAGTATTTT.